This T cell receptor (beta chain) is from a study of human T cells and chemical hapten exposure. The germline V gene encodes CDR1 SGDLS and CDR2 YYNGEE. The V end was cut by 1 base, the J end by 2 bases, with 14 bases between. The CDR3 spans 16 residues. Original processing notes: The median was about 100,000 TCRs per sample, ranging roughly 20,000 to 750,000. TCRdb called the RACE reads again in MiXCR, with one record for every CDR3 protein. The V and J calls, along with clone size, are taken from TCRdb and not from the paper's own processing. The repertoire consists of over 150,000 distinct CDR3 sequences, with around a quarter occurring once and the leading ten covering 2.1%. Time point in this sample: patch test 3, about 24 weeks after DPC sensitization. Treatment meaning: therapeutic diphenylcyclopropenone sensitization with weekly scalp DPC.

The chain has TRBV9 and TRBJ2-3; D may match TRBD1 or TRBD2 (5 bases each). The clonotype was recovered from a young woman with alopecia areata. Some clones in this sample may be carry-over from other donors' samples. The source material was whole blood, sampled in connection with sensitization to the hapten diphenylcyclopropenone (DPC). CDR3 nucleotide sequence: TGTGCCAGCAGCGTATGGTGGGGGAAAGACACAGATACGCAGTATTTT. It translates to CASSVWWGKDTDTQYF.